The next 8 T cell receptor beta chains were all read from a single sample in a study of T cell clones after liver transplantation. This table comes from immunoSEQ multiplex PCR, and its TCRdb copy is limited to in-frame clones, with some not included. This table holds under 35,000 clones, over 85% found once. Sequences were derived from CD8+ T cells from blood, sampled 12 months after liver transplant. The source is a human patient who received a liver transplant. Some of these T cells may belong to the graft donor.

The J gene is TRBJ1-1, the V gene TRBV21-1. TRBV21-1 counts as a pseudogene. The CDR3 length is 13 residues. This chain's CDR3 is CASSPQANTEAFF. CDR3 nucleotides: TGTGCCAGCAGCCCACAAGCGAACACTGAAGCTTTCTTT.

The V call is TRBV9, the J call TRBJ2-7; maybe TRBD1 (6 bases). Germline CDR1 is SGDLS and CDR2 is YYNGEE. This CDR3 spans 15 amino acids. V dropped 0 bases and J dropped 4 bases, with 14 bases sitting between them. Here the CDR3 DNA reads TGTGCCAGCAGCGTAGGTGCAGGCCAGGGGTACGAGCAGTACTTC. Amino acids: CASSVGAGQGYEQYF.

J is TRBJ1-4 and V is TRBV7-9; possibly TRBD1 for D (6 bases). Germline values: CDR1 SEHNR, CDR2 FQNEAQ (reference sequence). This CDR3 comprises 15 residues. The ends were cut back, 2 bases at V and 8 bases at J, with 15 bases in the middle. In nucleotides, the CDR3 is TGTGCCAGCAGCTTAACCACTAGCAGGGGAGAAAAACTGTTTTTT. Amino acids: CASSLTTSRGEKLFF.

This clone is labeled medium-sized. The chain is built from TRBV19 and TRBJ2-3, with 10 bases matching TRBD1. CDR1 and CDR2 (germline): LNHDA, SQIVND (reference sequence). V lost 7 bases, J lost 0 bases, and 13 bases stayed unmatched. The CDR3 is 18 amino acids. For the CDR3, the DNA is TGTGCCAGTAACGACAGGGGGCGAAGTGGTGCGAGCACAGATACGCAGTATTTT. This encodes CASNDRGRSGASTDTQYF.

The chain joins TRBV5-6 to TRBJ2-3; TRBD2 aligns across 8 bases. This CDR3 spans 16 amino acids. Germline V gene sequence: CDR1 SGHDT, CDR2 YYEEEE. J gave up 2 bases and V 0 bases, and 5 bases lay outside the gene matches. In nucleotides, the CDR3 is TGTGCCAGCAGCTTGGGTCTAGCGGGCTTCACAGATACGCAGTATTTT. Translation: CASSLGLAGFTDTQYF.

The chain recombines TRBV5-5 with TRBJ2-1; D remains unclear. Germline CDR1 SGHKS, CDR2 YYEKEE (reference sequence). This CDR3 has 13 residues. The V gene lost 0 bases and the J gene lost 5 bases, with 6 bases spanning the gap. The CDR3 region has the DNA TGTGCCAGCAGCTTGGACAGAAACAATGAGCAGTTCTTC. This translates into CASSLDRNNEQFF.

This chain connects TRBV9 to TRBJ2-7, with a weak D call TRBD2 (6 bases). The CDR3 sequence is 14 residues long. Germline V gives CDR1 SGDLS, CDR2 YYNGEE. The ends were cut back, 2 bases at V and 2 bases at J, with 11 bases in the middle. As DNA, the CDR3 is TGTGCCAGCAGCGTTGGCGGGACTCCCTACGAGCAGTACTTC. Its translation is CASSVGGTPYEQYF.

The chain recombines TRBV2 with TRBJ1-3; 7 nucleotides line up with TRBD1. In germline, CDR1 is SNHLY, CDR2 FYNNEI. With V trimmed by 5 bases and J by 0 bases, 13 bases remained unmatched. This CDR3 region has 18 residues. The CDR3, as DNA: TGTGCCAGCAGTTCTATAGAAGAGGGGGCGAGCTCTGGAAACACCATATATTTT. As protein: CASSSIEEGASSGNTIYF.